The text below deals with one T cell receptor (beta chain). Germline CDR1 is ENHRY and CDR2 is SYGVKD. CDR3 size: 13 residues. The V and J ends lost 5 bases and 1 base, in that order; junction bases with no gene match: 1. The data were produced by immunoSEQ multiplex PCR, yet TCRdb's version contains in-frame clones alone and is incomplete. The sample contains a few hundred thousand clones, around 89% of which appear only once. The record originates from a study of blood T cell repertoires in COVID-19. Study information: Sources were T cells, B-cell-depleted T cells, or PBMCs; the material itself was cDNA or gDNA.

The genes are TRBV10-3 and TRBJ1-2, with 7 bases lining up with TRBD1. The specimen sequenced was PBMCs or T cells enriched from blood (not recorded which). The TCR comes from a woman aged 35 to 49 with acute COVID-19. For the CDR3, the DNA is TGTGCCATCAGTCAGGGGGATAACTATGGCTACACCTTC. The encoded protein is CAISQGDNYGYTF.